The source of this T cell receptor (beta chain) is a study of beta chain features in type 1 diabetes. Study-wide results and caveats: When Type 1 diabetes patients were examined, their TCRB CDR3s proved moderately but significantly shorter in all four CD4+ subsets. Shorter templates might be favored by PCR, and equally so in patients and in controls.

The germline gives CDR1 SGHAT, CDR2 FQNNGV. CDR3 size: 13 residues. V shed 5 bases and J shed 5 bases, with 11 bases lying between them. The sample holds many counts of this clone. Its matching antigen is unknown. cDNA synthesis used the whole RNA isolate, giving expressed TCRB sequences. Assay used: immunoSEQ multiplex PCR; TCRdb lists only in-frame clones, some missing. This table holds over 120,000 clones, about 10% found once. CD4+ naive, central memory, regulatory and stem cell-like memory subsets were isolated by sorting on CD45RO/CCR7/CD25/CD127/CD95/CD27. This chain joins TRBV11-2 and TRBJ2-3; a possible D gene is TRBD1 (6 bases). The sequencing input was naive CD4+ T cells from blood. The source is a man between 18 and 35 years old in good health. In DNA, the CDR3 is TGTGCCAGCAGCAGTAACAGGGAAGATACGCAGTATTTT. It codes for CASSSNREDTQYF.